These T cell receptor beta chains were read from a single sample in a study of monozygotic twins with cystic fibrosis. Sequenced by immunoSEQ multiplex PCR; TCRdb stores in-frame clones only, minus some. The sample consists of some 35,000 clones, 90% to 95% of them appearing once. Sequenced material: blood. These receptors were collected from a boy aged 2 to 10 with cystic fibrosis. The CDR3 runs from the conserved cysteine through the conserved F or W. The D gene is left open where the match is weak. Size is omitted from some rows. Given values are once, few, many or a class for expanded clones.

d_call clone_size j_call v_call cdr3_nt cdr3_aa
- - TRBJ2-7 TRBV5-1 TGCGCCAGCAGCTTGGGCGACTACGAGCAGTACTTC CASSLGDYEQYF
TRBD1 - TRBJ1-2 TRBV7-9 TGTGCCAGCAGCTCGGGACAGGGGGCCAACTATGGCTACACCTTC CASSSGQGANYGYTF
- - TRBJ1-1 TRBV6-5 TGTGCCAGCAGTACCCCTGACAGAGGTGGAGCTGAAGCTTTCTTT CASSTPDRGGAEAFF
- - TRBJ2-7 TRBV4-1 TGCGCCAGCAGCCAAGGAGCCGAGCAGTACTTC CASSQGAEQYF
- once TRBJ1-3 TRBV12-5 TGTGCTAGTGGTACCCCCGACAGGATACGTGGAAACACCATATATTTT CASGTPDRIRGNTIYF
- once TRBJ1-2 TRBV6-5 TGTGCCAGCAGTCGATTACAGGGATTAACCTATGGCTACACCTTC CASSRLQGLTYGYTF
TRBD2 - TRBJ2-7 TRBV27 TGTGCCAGCAGCCCGGGACTAGTTTCAAGCGAGCAGTACTTC CASSPGLVSSEQYF
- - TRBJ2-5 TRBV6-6 TGTGCCAGCAGTTACTTCGGGGCGCGAGAGACCCAGTACTTC CASSYFGARETQYF
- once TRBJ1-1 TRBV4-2 TGTGCCAGCAGCCAAGGGCGGGGTGGGACTGAAGCTTTCTTT CASSQGRGGTEAFF
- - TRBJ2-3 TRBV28 TGTGCCAGCAGCTGGGACACCCGGGGGGATACGCAGTATTTT CASSWDTRGDTQYF
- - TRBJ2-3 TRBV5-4 TGTGCCAGCAGCCTACCAGGCGGACGCACAGATACGCAGTATTTT CASSLPGGRTDTQYF
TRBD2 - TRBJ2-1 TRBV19 TGTGCCACCCGGGGAACCGGGACTAGCGATATAGTCAATGAGCAGTTCTTC CATRGTGTSDIVNEQFF
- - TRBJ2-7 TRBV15 TGTGCCACCAGCAGCCTCCTGACCTACGAGCAGTACTTC CATSSLLTYEQYF
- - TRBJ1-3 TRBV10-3 TGTGCCATCTTAACGGCCGGAAACACCATATATTTT CAILTAGNTIYF
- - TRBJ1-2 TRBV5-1 TGCGCCAGCAGCTTGGAATTTAACTATGGCTACACCTTC CASSLEFNYGYTF
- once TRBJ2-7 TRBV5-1 TGCGCCAGCAGCTCCGACAGCTCCTACGAGCAGTACTTC CASSSDSSYEQYF
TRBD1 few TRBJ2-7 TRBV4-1 TGCGCCAGCAGCCCGGGGACAGGGTTTTGGGAGCAGTACTTC CASSPGTGFWEQYF
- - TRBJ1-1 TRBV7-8 TGTGCCAGCAGCTTATCTTGGCCAGTGTCAAATGGAGCTTTCTTT CASSLSWPVSNGAFF
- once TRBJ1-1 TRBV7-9 TGTGCCAGCAGCCCCCTGGGGGCTACTGAAGCTTTCTTT CASSPLGATEAFF
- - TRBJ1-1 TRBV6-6 TGTGCCAGCAGTAGAGGGGGGAACACTGAAGCTTTCTTT CASSRGGNTEAFF
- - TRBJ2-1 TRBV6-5 TGTGCCAGCAGCACCCCCGGTATGAGGCAGTTCTTC CASSTPGMRQFF
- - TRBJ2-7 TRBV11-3 TGTGCCAGCAGCACGGACACGGCGGCTACCTACGAGCAGTACTTC CASSTDTAATYEQYF
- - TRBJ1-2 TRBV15 TGTGCCACCAGCAGAGCAAAACAGGCATGGGATGGCTACACCTTC CATSRAKQAWDGYTF
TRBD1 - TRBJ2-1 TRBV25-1 TGTGCCAGCAGTGGGACAGGGAATGAGCAGTTCTTC CASSGTGNEQFF
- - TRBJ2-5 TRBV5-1 TGCGCCAGCAGCCTAATACAGCAAGAGACCCAGTACTTC CASSLIQQETQYF
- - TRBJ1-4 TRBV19 TGTGCCAGTAGTATAAGAGCAGGTATCACCCTTAATGAAAAACTGTTTTTT CASSIRAGITLNEKLFF
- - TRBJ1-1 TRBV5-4 TGTGCCAGCAGCTTGGGGGACAACATGAACACTGAAGCTTTCTTT CASSLGDNMNTEAFF
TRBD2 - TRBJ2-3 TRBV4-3 TGCGCCAGCAGCCAACTTGTGGGCTATAGCGGGGTAGGAGATACGCAGTATTTT CASSQLVGYSGVGDTQYF
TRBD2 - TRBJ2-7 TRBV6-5 TGTGCCAGCAGTTACTCGAGTCTAGCGGCATACGAGCAGTACTTC CASSYSSLAAYEQYF
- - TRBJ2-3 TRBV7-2 TGTGCCAGCAGCCTGCGGGGGCCACCCACAGATACGCAGTATTTT CASSLRGPPTDTQYF
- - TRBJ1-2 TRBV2 TGTGCCAGCAGTGACCAGGCACTTGGCTACACCTTC CASSDQALGYTF
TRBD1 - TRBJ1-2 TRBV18 TGTGCCAGCTCACCACCGAACGGACAGGGGGTCTATGGCTACACCTTC CASSPPNGQGVYGYTF
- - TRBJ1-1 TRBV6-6 TGTGCCAGCAGCTCCCAAGACAGGCAGGGGAACACTGAAGCTTTCTTT CASSSQDRQGNTEAFF
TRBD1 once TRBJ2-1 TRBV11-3 TGTGCCAGCAGCTTAGGAGCGACAGGGGTGGATGAGCAGTTCTTC CASSLGATGVDEQFF
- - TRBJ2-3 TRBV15 TGTGCCACCACCCCCATTGAGGGGGTGGATACGCAGTATTTT CATTPIEGVDTQYF
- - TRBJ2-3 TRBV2 TGTGCCAGCAGTGAATTAATAGCGTCAGATACGCAGTATTTT CASSELIASDTQYF
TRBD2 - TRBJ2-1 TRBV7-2 TGTGCCAGCAGCACTCGGACTAGCGGGTTCAATGAGCAGTTCTTC CASSTRTSGFNEQFF
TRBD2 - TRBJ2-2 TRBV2 TGTGCCAGCAGTGAGGAGCGGGGGGACACCGGGGAGCTGTTTTTT CASSEERGDTGELFF
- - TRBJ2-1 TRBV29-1 TGCAGCGTTGGAGGGACAAGGGGCAATGAGCAGTTCTTC CSVGGTRGNEQFF
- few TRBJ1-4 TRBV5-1 TGCGCCAGTAAACAGGGTGGTGGTGAAAAACTGTTTTTT CASKQGGGEKLFF